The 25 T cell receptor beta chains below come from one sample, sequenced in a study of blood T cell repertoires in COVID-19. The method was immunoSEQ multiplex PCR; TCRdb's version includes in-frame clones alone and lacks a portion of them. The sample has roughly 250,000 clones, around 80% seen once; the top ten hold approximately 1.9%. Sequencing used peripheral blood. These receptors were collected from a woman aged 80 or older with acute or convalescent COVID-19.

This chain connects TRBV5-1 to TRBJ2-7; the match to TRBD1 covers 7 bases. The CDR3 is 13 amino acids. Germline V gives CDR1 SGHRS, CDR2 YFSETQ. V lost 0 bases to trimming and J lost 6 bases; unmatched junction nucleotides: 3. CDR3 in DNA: TGCGCCAGCAGCTTGGGGGGACAGCCCGAGCAGTACTTC. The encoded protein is CASSLGGQPEQYF.

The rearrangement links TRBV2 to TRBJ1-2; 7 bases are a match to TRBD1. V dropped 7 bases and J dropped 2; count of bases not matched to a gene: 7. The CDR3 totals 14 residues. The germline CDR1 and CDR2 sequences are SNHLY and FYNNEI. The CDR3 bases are TGTGCCAGCACTTACAGGGGAACGAACTATGGCTACACCTTC. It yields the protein CASTYRGTNYGYTF.

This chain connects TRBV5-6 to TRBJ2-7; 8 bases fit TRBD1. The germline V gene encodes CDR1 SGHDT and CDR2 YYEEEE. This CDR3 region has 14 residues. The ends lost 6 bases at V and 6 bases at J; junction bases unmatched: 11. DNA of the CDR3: TGTGCCAGCATGCACCGGACAGGGAAGGGCGAGCAGTACTTC. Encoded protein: CASMHRTGKGEQYF.

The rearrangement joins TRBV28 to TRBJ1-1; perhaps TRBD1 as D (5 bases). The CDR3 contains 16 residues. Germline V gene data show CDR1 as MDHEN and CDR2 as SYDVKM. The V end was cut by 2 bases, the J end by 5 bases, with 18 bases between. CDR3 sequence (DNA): TGTGCCAGCAGTTTAAGTGGAGGGTTCCGGGGGACTGAAGCTTTCTTT. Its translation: CASSLSGGFRGTEAFF.

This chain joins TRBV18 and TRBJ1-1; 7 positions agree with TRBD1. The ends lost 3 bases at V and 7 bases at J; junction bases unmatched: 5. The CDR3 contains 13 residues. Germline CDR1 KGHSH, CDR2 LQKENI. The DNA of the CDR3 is TGTGCCAGCTCACCTGACAGGGATGATGAAGCTTTCTTT. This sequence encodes CASSPDRDDEAFF. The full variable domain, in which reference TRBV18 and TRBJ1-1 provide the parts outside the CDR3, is NAGVMQNPRHLVRRRGQEARLRCSPMKGHSHVYWYRQLPEEGLKFMVYLQKENIIDESGMPKERFSAEFPKEGPSILRIQQVVRGDSAAYFCASSPDRDDEAFFGQGTRLTVV.

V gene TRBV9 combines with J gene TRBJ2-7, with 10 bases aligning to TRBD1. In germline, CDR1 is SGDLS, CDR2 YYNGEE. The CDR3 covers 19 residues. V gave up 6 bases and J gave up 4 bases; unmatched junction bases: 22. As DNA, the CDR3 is TGTGCCAGCAATATCCGGGACAGGGGTTGGCGGAGGGGGCATTACGAGCAGTACTTC. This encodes CASNIRDRGWRRGHYEQYF.

The CDR3 bases are TGTGCCAGTAGTAAACGGGACAGGGGATCTTACGAGCAGTACTTC. Translated, it gives CASSKRDRGSYEQYF. The V gene is TRBV19, the J gene TRBJ2-7, with TRBD1 identical over 10 bases. The CDR3 sequence is 15 residues long. V was pared by 4 bases and J by 4 bases, with 7 bases of the junction left unmatched. CDR1 is LNHDA, CDR2 SQIVND, per germline (reference sequence).

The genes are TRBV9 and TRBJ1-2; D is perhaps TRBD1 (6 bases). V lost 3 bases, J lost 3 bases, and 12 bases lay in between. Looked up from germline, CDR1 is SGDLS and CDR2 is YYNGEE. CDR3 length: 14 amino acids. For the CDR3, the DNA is TGTGCCAGCAGCGCCTGGGAGGGGGACTATGGCTACACCTTC. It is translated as CASSAWEGDYGYTF.

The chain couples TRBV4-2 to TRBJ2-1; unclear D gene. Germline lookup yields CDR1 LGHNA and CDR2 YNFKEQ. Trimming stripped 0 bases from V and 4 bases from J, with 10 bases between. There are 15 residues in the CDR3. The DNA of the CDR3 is TGTGCCAGCAGCCAAGAGAGGCTACCTTACAATGAGCAGTTCTTC. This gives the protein CASSQERLPYNEQFF.

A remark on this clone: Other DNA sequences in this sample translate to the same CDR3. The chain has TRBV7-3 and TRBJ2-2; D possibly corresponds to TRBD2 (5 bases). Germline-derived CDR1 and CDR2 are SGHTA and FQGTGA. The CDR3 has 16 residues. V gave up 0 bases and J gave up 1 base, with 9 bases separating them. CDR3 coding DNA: TGTGCCAGCAGCTTAACGCGGGCTGGGAACACCGGGGAGCTGTTTTTT. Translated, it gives CASSLTRAGNTGELFF.

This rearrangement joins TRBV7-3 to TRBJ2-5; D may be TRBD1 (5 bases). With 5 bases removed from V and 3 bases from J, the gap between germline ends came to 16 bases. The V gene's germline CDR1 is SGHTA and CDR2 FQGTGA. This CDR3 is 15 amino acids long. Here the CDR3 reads CASSRRDRWEETQYF. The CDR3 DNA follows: TGTGCCAGCAGCCGCCGAGACAGATGGGAAGAGACCCAGTACTTC.

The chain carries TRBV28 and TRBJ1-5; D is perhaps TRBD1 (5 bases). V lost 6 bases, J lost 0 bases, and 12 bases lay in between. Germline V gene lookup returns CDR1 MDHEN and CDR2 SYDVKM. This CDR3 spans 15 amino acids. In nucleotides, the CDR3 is TGTGCCAGCAGCCGAGCAGGGCTTAGCAATCAGCCCCAGCATTTT. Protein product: CASSRAGLSNQPQHF.

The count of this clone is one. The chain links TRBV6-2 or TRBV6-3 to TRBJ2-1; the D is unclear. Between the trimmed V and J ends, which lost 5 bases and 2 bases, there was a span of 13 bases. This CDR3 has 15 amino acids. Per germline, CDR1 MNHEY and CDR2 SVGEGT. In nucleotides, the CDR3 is TGTGCCAGCAGTGCTATAGCTTCTACCTACAATGAGCAGTTCTTC. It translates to CASSAIASTYNEQFF.

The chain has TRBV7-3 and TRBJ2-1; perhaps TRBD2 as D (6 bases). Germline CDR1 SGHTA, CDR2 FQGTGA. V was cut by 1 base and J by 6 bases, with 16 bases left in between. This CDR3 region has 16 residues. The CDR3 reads CASSLRSGGKGNEQFF. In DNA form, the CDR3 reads TGTGCCAGCAGCTTAAGGTCCGGGGGAAAAGGCAATGAGCAGTTCTTC.

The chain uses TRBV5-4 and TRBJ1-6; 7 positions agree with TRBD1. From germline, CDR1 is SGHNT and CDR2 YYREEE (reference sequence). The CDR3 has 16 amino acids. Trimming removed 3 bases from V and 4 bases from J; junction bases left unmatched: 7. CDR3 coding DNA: TGTGCCAGCAGCTCCGGACAGGTCGGGTATAATTCACCCCTCCACTTT. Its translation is CASSSGQVGYNSPLHF.

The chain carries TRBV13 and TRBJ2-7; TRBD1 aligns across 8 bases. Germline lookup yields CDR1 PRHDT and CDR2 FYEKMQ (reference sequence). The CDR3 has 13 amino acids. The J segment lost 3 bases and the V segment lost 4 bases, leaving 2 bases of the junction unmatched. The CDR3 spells CASSSGTGYEQYF. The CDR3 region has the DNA TGTGCCAGCAGCTCGGGGACAGGCTACGAGCAGTACTTC.

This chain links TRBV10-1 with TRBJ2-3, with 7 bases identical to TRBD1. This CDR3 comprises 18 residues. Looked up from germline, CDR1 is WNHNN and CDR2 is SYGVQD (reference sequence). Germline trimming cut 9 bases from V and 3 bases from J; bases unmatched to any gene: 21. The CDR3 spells CARTGTVSSPARTDTQYF. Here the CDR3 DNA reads TGCGCCAGGACCGGGACAGTAAGCTCTCCGGCTCGTACAGATACGCAGTATTTT.

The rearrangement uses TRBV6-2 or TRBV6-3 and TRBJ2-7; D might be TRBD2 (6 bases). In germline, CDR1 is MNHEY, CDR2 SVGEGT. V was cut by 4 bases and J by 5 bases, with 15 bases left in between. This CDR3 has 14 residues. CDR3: CASSFPGRGNEQYF. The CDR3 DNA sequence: TGTGCCAGCAGTTTCCCCGGGAGAGGAAACGAGCAGTACTTC.

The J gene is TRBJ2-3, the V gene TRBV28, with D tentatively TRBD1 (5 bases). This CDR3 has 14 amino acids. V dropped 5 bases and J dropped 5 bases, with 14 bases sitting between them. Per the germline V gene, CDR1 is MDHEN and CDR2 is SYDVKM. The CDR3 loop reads CASSLPDDRDTQYF. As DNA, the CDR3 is TGTGCCAGCAGTCTGCCGGACGACAGAGATACGCAGTATTTT.

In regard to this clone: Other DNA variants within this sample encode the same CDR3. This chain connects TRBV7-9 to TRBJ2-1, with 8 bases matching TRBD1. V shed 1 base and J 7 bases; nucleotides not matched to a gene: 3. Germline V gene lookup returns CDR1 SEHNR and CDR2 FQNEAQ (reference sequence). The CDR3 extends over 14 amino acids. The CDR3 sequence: CASSLGQGANEQFF. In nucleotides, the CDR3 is TGTGCCAGCAGCTTAGGGCAGGGGGCAAATGAGCAGTTCTTC.

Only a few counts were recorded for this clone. In DNA, the CDR3 is TGTGCCAGCAGCTTACAAAGCGGGAGGGAGCAGTTCTTC. Encoded protein: CASSLQSGREQFF. The chain combines TRBV7-2 with TRBJ2-1, with 9 bases that match TRBD2. Germline trimming cut 2 bases from V and 10 bases from J; bases unmatched to any gene: 3. The CDR3 contains 13 residues. In germline, CDR1 is SGHTA, CDR2 FQGNSA.

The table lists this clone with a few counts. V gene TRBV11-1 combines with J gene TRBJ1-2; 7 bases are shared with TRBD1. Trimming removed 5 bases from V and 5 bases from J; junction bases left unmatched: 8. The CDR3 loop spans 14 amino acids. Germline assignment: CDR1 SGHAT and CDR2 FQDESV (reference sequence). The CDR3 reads CASSPRTGFYGYTF. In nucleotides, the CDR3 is TGTGCCAGCAGCCCTCGGACAGGTTTTTATGGCTACACCTTC.

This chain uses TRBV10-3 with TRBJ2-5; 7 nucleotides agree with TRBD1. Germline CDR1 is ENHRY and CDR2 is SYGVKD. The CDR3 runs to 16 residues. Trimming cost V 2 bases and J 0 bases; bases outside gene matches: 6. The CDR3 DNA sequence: TGTGCCATCAGTGAGACTCTCGGACAGGACCAAGAGACCCAGTACTTC. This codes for CAISETLGQDQETQYF.

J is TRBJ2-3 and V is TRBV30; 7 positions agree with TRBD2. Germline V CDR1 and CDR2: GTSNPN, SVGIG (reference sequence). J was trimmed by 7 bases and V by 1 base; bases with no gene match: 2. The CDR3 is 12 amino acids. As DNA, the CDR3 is TGTGCCTGGAGTGCGGGGGGTAATACGCAGTATTTT. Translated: CAWSAGGNTQYF.

The CDR3 nucleotides read TGCGCCAGCAGCCACGGGCTAGCGGGGGACTACGAGCAGTACTTC. The encoded protein is CASSHGLAGDYEQYF. J is TRBJ2-7 and V is TRBV4-3, with TRBD2 identical over 10 bases. V shed 3 bases, J shed 3 bases, and the junction held 5 bases outside the gene matches. CDR1 is LGHNA and CDR2 is YSLEER in the germline V gene. This CDR3 spans 15 amino acids.